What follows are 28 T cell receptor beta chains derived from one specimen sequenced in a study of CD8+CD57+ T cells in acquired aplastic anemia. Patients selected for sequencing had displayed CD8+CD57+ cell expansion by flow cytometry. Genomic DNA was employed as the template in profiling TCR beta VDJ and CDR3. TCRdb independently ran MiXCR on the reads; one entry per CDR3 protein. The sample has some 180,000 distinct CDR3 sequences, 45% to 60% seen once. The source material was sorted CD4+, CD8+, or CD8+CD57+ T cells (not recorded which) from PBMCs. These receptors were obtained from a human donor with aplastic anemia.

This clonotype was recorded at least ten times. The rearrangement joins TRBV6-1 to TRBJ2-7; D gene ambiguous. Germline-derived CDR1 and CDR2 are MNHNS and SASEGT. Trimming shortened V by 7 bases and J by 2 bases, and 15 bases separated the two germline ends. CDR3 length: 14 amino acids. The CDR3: CASIGGSLPYEQYF. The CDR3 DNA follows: TGTGCCAGCATCGGCGGCAGTCTTCCCTACGAGCAGTACTTC.

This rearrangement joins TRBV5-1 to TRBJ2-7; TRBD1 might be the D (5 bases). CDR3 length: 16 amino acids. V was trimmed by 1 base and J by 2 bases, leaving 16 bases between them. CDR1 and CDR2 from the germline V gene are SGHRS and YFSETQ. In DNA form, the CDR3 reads TGCGCCAGCAGCTTGTCCCCGCAGGGCGCAACCTACGAGCAGTACTTC. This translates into CASSLSPQGATYEQYF.

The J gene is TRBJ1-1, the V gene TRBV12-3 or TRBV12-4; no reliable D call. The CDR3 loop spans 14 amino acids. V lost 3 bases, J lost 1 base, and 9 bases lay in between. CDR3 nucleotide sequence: TGTGCCAGCAGTTTCAGCGTCTCGAACACTGAAGCTTTCTTT. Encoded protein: CASSFSVSNTEAFF.

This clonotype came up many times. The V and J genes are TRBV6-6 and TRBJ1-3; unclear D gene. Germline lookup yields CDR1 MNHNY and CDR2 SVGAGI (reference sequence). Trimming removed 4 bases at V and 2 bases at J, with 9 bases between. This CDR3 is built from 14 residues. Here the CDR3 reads CASSSRGAGNTIYF. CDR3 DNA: TGTGCCAGCAGTTCTCGGGGAGCTGGAAACACCATATATTTT.

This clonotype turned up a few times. The CDR3 reads CATSRPGAVQAEAFF. The CDR3 bases are TGTGCCACCAGCAGACCTGGGGCCGTTCAGGCTGAAGCTTTCTTT. The rearrangement links TRBV15 to TRBJ1-1, with TRBD1 as a possible D gene (5 bases). V lost 2 bases and J 6 bases, leaving 16 bases between the germline ends. Germline V CDR1 and CDR2: LNHNV, YYDKDF (reference sequence). This CDR3 has 15 residues. Drawing the rest from reference TRBV15 and TRBJ1-1, the complete variable domain is DAMVIQNPRYQVTQFGKPVTLSCSQTLNHNVMYWYQQKSSQAPKLLFHYYDKDFNNEADTPDNFQSRRPNTSFCFLDIRSPGLGDTAMYLCATSRPGAVQAEAFFGQGTRLTVV.

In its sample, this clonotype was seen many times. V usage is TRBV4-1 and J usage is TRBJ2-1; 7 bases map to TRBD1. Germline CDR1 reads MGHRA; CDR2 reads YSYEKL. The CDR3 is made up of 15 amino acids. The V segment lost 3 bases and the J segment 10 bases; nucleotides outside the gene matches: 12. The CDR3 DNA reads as TGCGCCAGCAGCCAGGGGCCCGGGACAGTCCCGGAGCAGTTCTTC. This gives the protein CASSQGPGTVPEQFF.

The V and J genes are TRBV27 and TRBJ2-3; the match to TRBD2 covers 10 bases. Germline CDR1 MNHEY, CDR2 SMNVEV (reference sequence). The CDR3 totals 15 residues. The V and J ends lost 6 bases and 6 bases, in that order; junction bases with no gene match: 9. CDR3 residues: CASRTPSGGMDTQYF. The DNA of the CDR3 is TGTGCCAGCAGGACCCCTAGCGGGGGTATGGATACGCAGTATTTT.

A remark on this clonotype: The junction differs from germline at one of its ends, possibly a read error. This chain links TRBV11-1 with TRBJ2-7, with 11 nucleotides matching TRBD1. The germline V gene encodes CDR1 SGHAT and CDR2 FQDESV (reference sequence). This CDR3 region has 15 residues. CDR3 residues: CVSSEPGTGGYEQYF. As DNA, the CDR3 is TGTGTCAGCAGCGAACCCGGGACAGGGGGCTACGAGCAGTACTTC. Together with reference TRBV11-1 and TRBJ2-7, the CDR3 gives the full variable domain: EAEVAQSPRYKITEKSQAVAFWCDPISGHATLYWYRQILGQGPELLVQFQDESVVDDSQLPKDRFSAERLKGVDSTLKIQPAELGDSAMYLCVSSEPGTGGYEQYFGPGTRLTVT.

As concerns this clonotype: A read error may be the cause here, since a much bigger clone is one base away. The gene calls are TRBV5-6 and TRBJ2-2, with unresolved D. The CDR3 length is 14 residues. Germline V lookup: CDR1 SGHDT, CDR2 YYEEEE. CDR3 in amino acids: CASGLDTVVRELFF. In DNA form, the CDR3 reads TGTGCCAGCGGCTTGGATACAGTTGTCCGGGAGCTGTTTTTT.

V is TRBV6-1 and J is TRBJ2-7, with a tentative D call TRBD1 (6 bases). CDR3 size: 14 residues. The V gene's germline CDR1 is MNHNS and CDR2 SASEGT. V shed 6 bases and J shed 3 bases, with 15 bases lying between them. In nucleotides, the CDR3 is TGTGCCAGCAGCTTCGTCCCGGGACACTACGAGCAGTACTTC. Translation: CASSFVPGHYEQYF.

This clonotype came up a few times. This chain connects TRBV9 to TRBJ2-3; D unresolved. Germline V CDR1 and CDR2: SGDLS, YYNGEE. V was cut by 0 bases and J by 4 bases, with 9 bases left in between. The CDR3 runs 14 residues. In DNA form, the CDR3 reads TGTGCCAGCAGCGTAGGGCCCGTCGCAGATACGCAGTATTTT. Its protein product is CASSVGPVADTQYF.

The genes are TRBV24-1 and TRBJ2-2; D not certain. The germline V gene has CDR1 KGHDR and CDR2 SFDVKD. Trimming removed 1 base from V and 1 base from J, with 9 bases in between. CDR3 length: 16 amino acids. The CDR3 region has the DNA TGTGCCACCAGTGATTTCCTTGGGGAGAACACCGGGGAGCTGTTTTTT. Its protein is CATSDFLGENTGELFF.

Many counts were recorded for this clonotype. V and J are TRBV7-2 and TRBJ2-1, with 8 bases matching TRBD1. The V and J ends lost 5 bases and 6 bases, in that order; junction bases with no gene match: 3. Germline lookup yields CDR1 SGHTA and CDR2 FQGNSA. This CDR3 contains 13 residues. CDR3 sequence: CASSPDRVNEQFF. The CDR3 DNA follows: TGTGCCAGCAGCCCGGACAGGGTCAATGAGCAGTTCTTC.

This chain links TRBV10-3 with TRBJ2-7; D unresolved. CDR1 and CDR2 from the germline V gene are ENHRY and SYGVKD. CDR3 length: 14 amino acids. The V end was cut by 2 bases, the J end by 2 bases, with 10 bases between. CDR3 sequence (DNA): TGTGCCATCAGTGAGATGCCAAATCCCTACGAGCAGTACTTC. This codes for CAISEMPNPYEQYF.

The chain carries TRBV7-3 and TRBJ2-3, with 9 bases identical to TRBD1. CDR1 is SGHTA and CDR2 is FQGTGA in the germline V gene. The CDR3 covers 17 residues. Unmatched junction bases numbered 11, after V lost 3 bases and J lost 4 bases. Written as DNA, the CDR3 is TGTGCCAGCAGCTTCCCCCCGGAGACAGGGGGTCCAGATACGCAGTATTTT. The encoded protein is CASSFPPETGGPDTQYF.

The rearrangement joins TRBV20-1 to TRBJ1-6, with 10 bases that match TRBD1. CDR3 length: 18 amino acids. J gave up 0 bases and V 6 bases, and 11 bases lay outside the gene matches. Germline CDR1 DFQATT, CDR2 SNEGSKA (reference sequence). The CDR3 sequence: CSAPGGQGLSSYNSPLHF. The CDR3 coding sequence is TGCAGTGCGCCAGGGGGACAGGGGCTTAGCTCCTATAATTCACCCCTCCACTTT.

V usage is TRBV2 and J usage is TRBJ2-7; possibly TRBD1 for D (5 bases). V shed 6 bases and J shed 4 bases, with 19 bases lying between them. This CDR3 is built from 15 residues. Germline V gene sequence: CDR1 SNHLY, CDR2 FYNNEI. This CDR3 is CASRGLVMALYEQYF. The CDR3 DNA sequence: TGTGCCAGCAGGGGGCTGGTAATGGCCCTTTACGAGCAGTACTTC.

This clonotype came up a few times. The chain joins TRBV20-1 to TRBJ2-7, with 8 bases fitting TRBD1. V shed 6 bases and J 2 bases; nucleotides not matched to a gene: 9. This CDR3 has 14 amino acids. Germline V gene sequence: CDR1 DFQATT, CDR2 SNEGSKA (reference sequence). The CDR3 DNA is TGCAGTGCCGAGGACAGGGTAACCGCCTACGAGCAGTACTTC. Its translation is CSAEDRVTAYEQYF.

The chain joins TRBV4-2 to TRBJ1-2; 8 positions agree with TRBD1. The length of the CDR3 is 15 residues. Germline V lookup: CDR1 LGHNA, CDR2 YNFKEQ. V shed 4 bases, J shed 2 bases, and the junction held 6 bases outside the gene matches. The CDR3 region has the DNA TGTGCCAGCAGCCGTGGACAGGGACTCAACTATGGCTACACCTTC. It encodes CASSRGQGLNYGYTF.

The chain's CDR3 is CASSLGLGQGSNEQFF. CDR3 DNA: TGTGCCAGCAGCTTAGGCCTGGGACAGGGGTCCAATGAGCAGTTCTTC. V is TRBV11-2 and J is TRBJ2-1; 10 nucleotides line up with TRBD1. Trimming cost V 1 base and J 6 bases; bases outside gene matches: 6. This CDR3 has 16 amino acids. Germline lookup yields CDR1 SGHAT and CDR2 FQNNGV.

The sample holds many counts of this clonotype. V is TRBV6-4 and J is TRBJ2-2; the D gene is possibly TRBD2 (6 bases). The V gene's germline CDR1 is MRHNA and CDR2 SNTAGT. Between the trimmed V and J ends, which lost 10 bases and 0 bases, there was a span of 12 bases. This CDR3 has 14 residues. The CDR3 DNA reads TGTGCCACCCAAAGGGAGGCGAACACCGGGGAGCTGTTTTTT. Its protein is CATQREANTGELFF.

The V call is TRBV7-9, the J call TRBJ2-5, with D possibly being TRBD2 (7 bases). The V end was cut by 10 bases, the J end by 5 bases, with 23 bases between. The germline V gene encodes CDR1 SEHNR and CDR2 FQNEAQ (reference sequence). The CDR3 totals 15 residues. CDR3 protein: CATAGGQLGDETQYF. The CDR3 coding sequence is TGTGCCACCGCCGGGGGGCAGTTAGGGGATGAGACCCAGTACTTC.

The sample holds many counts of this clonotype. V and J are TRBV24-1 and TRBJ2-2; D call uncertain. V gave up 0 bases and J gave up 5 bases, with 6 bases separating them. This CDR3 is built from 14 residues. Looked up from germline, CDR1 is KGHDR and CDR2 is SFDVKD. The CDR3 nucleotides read TGTGCCACCAGTGATTTGGCGGTAACCGGGGAGCTGTTTTTT. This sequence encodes CATSDLAVTGELFF.

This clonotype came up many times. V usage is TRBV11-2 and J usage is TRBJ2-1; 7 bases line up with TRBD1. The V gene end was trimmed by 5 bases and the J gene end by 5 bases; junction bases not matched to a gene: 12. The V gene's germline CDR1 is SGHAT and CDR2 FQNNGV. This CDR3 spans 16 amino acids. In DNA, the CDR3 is TGTGCCAGCAGCCTATTACAGGGGCGGTGGGACAATGAGCAGTTCTTC. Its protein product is CASSLLQGRWDNEQFF.

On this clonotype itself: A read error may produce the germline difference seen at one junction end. The CDR3 DNA follows: TGTGCCAGCAGCCATTGGATTTCCTCCTGCAATGAGCAGTTCTTC. Translation gives CASSHWISSCNEQFF. V usage is TRBV13 and J usage is TRBJ2-1, with unresolved D. This CDR3 contains 15 residues. In germline, CDR1 is PRHDT, CDR2 FYEKMQ (reference sequence).

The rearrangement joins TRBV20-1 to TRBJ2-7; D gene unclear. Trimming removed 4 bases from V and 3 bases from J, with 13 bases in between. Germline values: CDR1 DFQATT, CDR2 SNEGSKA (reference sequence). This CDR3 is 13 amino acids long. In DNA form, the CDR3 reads TGCAGTGCTACGCGGCAGGTGAGCTACGAGCAGTACTTC. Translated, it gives CSATRQVSYEQYF.

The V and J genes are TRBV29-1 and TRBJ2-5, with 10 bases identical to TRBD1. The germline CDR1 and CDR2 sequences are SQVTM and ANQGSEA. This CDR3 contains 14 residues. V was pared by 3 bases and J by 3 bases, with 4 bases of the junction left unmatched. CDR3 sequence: CSVDRQGAEETQYF. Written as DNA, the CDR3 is TGCAGCGTTGACCGACAGGGGGCCGAAGAGACCCAGTACTTC.

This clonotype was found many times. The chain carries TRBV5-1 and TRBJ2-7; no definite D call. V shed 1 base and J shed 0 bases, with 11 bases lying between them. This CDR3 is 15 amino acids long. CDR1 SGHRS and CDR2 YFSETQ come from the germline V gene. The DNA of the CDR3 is TGCGCCAGCAGCTTGTCCCCGGCTAGCTCCTACGAGCAGTACTTC. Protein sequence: CASSLSPASSYEQYF.